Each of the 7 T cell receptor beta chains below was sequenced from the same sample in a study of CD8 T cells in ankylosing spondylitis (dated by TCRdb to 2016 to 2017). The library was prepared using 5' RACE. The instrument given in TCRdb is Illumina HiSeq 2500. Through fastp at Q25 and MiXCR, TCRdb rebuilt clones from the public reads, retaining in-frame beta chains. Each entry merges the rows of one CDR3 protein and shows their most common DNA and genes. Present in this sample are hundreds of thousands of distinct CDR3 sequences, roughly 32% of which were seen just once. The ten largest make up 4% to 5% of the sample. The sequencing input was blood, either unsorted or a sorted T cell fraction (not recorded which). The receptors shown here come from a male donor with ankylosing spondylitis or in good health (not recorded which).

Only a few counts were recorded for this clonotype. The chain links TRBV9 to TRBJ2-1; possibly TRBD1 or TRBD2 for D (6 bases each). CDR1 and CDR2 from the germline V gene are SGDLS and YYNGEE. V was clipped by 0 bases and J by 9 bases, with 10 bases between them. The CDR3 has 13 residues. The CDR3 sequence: CASSVGGGTEQFF. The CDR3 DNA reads TGTGCCAGCAGCGTAGGAGGGGGGACTGAGCAGTTCTTC.

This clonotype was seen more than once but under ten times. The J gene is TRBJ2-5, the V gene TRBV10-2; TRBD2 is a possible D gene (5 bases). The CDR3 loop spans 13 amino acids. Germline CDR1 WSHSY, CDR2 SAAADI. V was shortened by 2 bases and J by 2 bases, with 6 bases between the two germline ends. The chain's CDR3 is CASSEQRQETQYF. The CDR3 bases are TGCGCCAGCAGTGAGCAGCGGCAAGAGACCCAGTACTTC.

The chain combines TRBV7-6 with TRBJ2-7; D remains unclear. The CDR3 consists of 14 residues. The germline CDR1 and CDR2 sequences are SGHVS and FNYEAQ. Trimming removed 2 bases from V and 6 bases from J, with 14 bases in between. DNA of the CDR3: TGTGCCAGCAGCTTAACGGACGGCAAGGGCGAGCAGTACTTC. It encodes CASSLTDGKGEQYF.

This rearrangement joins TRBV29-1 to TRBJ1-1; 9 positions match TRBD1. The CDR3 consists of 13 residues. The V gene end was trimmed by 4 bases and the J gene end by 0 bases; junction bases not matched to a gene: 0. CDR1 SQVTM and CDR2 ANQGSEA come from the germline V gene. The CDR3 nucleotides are TGCAGCGTTGGGGACAGGGTGAACACTGAAGCTTTCTTT. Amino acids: CSVGDRVNTEAFF. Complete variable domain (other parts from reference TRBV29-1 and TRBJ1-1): SAVISQKPSRDICQRGTSLTIQCQVDSQVTMMFWYRQQPGQSLTLIATANQGSEATYESGFVIDKFPISRPNLTFSTLTVSNMSPEDSSIYLCSVGDRVNTEAFFGQGTRLTVV.

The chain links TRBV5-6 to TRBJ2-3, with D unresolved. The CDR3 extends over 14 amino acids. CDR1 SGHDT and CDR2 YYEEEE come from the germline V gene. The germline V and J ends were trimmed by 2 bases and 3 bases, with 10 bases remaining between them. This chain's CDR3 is CASSLRTVTDTQYF. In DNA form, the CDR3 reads TGTGCCAGCAGCTTAAGGACGGTTACAGATACGCAGTATTTT.

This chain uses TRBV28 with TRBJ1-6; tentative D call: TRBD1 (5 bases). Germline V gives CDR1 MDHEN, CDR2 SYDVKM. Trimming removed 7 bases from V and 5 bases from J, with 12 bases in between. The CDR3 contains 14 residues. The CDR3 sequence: CASKVGLNNSPLHF. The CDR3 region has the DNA TGTGCCAGCAAAGTGGGGCTTAATAATTCACCCCTCCACTTT.

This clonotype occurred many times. The CDR3 protein is CASSARTRRTEAFF. The CDR3 region has the DNA TGTGCCAGCAGTGCCCGGACTCGACGCACTGAAGCTTTCTTT. The V gene is TRBV6-1, the J gene TRBJ1-1; D is unclear. Trimming took off 4 bases at V and 4 bases at J, with 13 bases between the two ends. The CDR3 loop spans 14 amino acids. Germline CDR1 and CDR2: MNHNS and SASEGT.